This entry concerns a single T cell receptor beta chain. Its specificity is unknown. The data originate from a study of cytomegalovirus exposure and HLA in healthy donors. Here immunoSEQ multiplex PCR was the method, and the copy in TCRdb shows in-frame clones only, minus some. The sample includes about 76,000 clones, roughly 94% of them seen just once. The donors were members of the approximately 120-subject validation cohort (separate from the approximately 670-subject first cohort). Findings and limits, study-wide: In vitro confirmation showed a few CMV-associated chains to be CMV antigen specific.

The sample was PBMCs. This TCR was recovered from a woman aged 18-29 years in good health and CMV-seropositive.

Here the CDR3 DNA reads TGTGCCAGCAGTCAAGGGGATGGGAATCAGCCCCAGCATTTT. Amino acid sequence: CASSQGDGNQPQHF. V gene TRBV27 combines with J gene TRBJ1-5, with D possibly being TRBD1 (5 bases). V was pared by 5 bases and J by 4 bases, with 12 bases between. The length of the CDR3 is 14 residues. Germline-derived CDR1 and CDR2 are MNHEY and SMNVEV (reference sequence).